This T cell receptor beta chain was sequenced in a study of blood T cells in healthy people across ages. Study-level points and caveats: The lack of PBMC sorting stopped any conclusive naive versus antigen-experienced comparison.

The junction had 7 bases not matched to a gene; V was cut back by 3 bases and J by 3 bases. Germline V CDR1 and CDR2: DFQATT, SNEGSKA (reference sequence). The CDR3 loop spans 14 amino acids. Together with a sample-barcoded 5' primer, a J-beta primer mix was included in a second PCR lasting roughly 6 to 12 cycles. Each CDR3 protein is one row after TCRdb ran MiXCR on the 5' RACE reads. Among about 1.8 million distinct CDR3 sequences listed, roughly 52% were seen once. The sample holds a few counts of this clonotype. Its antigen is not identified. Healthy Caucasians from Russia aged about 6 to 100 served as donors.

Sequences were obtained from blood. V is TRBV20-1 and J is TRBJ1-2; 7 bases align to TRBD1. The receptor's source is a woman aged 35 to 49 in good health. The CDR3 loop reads CSASIQGSDYGYTF. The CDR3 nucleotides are TGCAGTGCTAGTATACAGGGGAGTGACTATGGCTACACCTTC.